This TCR beta chain comes out of a study of T cell repertoires in cytomegalovirus infection. Overall study: Newly reported HLA-C-restricted and thoroughly characterized HLA-B-restricted CMV epitopes were employed.

Regarding this clonotype: No antigen is known for it.

Trimming removed 2 bases from V and 6 bases from J; junction bases left unmatched: 2. Germline loops: CDR1 MNHEY, CDR2 SMNVEV (reference sequence). The CDR3 totals 13 residues. TCRdb re-called the reads with MiXCR, one entry per CDR3 protein. In the table there are 110,000 to 150,000 distinct CDR3 sequences, around 30% of which are singletons. This clonotype was sampled from a human donor in good health (CMV status not recorded). Some clones in this sample may be carry-over from other donors' samples. V usage is TRBV27 and J usage is TRBJ2-7, with 9 bases matching TRBD1. Sequenced material: CD8+ T cells from cultured PBMCs, taken from culture after CMV antigen stimulation. The CDR3 loop is CASSLGTGFEQYF. The CDR3 coding sequence is TGTGCCAGCAGTTTAGGGACAGGGTTCGAGCAGTACTTC.